What follows are 14 T cell receptor beta chains derived from one specimen sequenced in a study of blood T cell repertoires in COVID-19. The table came from immunoSEQ multiplex PCR; TCRdb's copy has only in-frame clones and leaves some out. The data show about 69,000 clones, 86% seen once. What was sequenced was peripheral blood. The receptors derive from a man aged 25-45 years with acute or convalescent COVID-19.

The genes are TRBV19 and TRBJ2-2, with a possible D match to TRBD1 (5 bases). Trimming cost V 2 bases and J 7 bases, with 14 bases left between them. The germline V gene encodes CDR1 LNHDA and CDR2 SQIVND (reference sequence). The CDR3 runs 15 residues. The CDR3 nucleotides read TGTGCCAGTAGTATACTTGGCAGGGATCACGGGGAGCTGTTTTTT. Amino acids: CASSILGRDHGELFF. Using reference TRBV19 and TRBJ2-2 for the parts outside the CDR3, the full variable domain is DGGITQSPKYLFRKEGQNVTLSCEQNLNHDAMYWYRQDPGQGLRLIYYSQIVNDFQKGDIAEGYSVSREKKESFPLTVTSAQKNPTAFYLCASSILGRDHGELFFGEGSRLTVL.

V and J are TRBV9 and TRBJ2-7; the match to TRBD1 covers 8 bases. CDR1 and CDR2 from the germline V gene are SGDLS and YYNGEE. The CDR3 consists of 17 residues. Losses at the gene ends were 3 bases for V and 3 bases for J; bases not matched to a gene: 14. CDR3 region: CASSARHYIDRGYEQYF. The CDR3 DNA sequence: TGTGCCAGCAGCGCACGGCATTACATTGACAGGGGCTACGAGCAGTACTTC.

V is TRBV4-2 and J is TRBJ1-2; no reliable D call. Germline loops: CDR1 LGHNA, CDR2 YNFKEQ. The V end was cut by 1 base, the J end by 6 bases, with 18 bases between. This CDR3 spans 16 amino acids. The CDR3, as DNA: TGTGCCAGCAGCCAAGTTGGCGCTCCAGGAAAAAATGGCTACACCTTC. This gives the protein CASSQVGAPGKNGYTF.

In its sample, this clone is medium-sized. This chain connects TRBV6-4 to TRBJ1-3, with D unresolved. V lost 5 bases and J lost 0, with 11 bases in between. This CDR3 is built from 15 residues. Per germline, CDR1 MRHNA and CDR2 SNTAGT. The CDR3 nucleotides are TGTGCCAGCAGTCACACTAATAGCTCTGGAAACACCATATATTTT. Translation gives CASSHTNSSGNTIYF.

V gene TRBV19 combines with J gene TRBJ1-1; 7 bases match TRBD1. Losses at the gene ends were 4 bases for V and 3 bases for J; bases not matched to a gene: 2. This CDR3 region has 13 residues. CDR1 and CDR2 (germline): LNHDA, SQIVND (reference sequence). This CDR3 is CASSSDRDTEAFF. The CDR3 DNA follows: TGTGCCAGTAGTAGCGACAGGGACACTGAAGCTTTCTTT.

J is TRBJ2-4 and V is TRBV27, with TRBD2 matching over 7 bases. With V trimmed by 4 bases and J by 9 bases, 6 bases remained unmatched. CDR1 MNHEY and CDR2 SMNVEV come from the germline V gene (reference sequence). CDR3 length equals 13 residues. The CDR3 spells CASSWGGRGIQYF. As DNA, the CDR3 is TGTGCCAGCAGTTGGGGGGGAAGGGGCATTCAGTACTTC.

A few counts support this clone. This chain connects TRBV27 to TRBJ2-5, with 7 nucleotides matching TRBD1. V was pared by 5 bases and J by 2 bases, with 5 bases of the junction left unmatched. The V gene's germline CDR1 is MNHEY and CDR2 SMNVEV (reference sequence). The CDR3 is 14 amino acids. For the CDR3, the DNA is TGTGCCAGCAGTGCCCGGACAGGTCAAGAGACCCAGTACTTC. It specifies CASSARTGQETQYF.

Only one count was recorded for this clone. Written as DNA, the CDR3 is TGTGCCAGCAGCCTCTCCTGGTCGGGGGGTACGCAGTATTTT. Translation: CASSLSWSGGTQYF. The V and J genes are TRBV11-3 and TRBJ2-3; 7 bases line up with TRBD2. The CDR3 spans 14 residues. The V gene end was trimmed by 5 bases and the J gene end by 8 bases; junction bases not matched to a gene: 10. The germline CDR1 and CDR2 sequences are SGHNT and YENEEA.

In this sample, this clone turned up a few times. This chain joins TRBV7-2 and TRBJ2-3, with 7 bases identical to TRBD2. The length of the CDR3 is 18 residues. Germline assignment: CDR1 SGHTA and CDR2 FQGNSA. Trimming cost V 2 bases and J 2 bases; bases outside gene matches: 13. This chain's CDR3 is CASSLMISGGFLTDTQYF. CDR3 bases: TGTGCCAGCAGCTTAATGATATCGGGAGGTTTTCTCACAGATACGCAGTATTTT.

V and J are TRBV15 and TRBJ1-2; no clear D gene. The CDR3 covers 14 residues. Trimming took off 0 bases at V and 4 bases at J, with 9 bases between the two ends. Per germline, CDR1 LNHNV and CDR2 YYDKDF (reference sequence). CDR3 in amino acids: CATSRDGNSYGYTF. As DNA, the CDR3 is TGTGCCACCAGCAGAGATGGTAACAGCTATGGCTACACCTTC.

In the case of this clone: Other nucleotide sequences from this sample produce the same CDR3. The chain has TRBV9 and TRBJ1-1; no clear D. The CDR3 consists of 13 residues. CDR1 and CDR2 (germline): SGDLS, YYNGEE. Deletions cut 0 bases from V and 3 bases from J, with 6 bases between. CDR3 amino acids: CASSVVRDTEAFF. The CDR3 DNA sequence: TGTGCCAGCAGCGTAGTCCGGGACACTGAAGCTTTCTTT.

This chain uses TRBV10-3 with TRBJ2-3, with D hard to call. V was cut by 1 base and J by 4 bases, with 9 bases left in between. This CDR3 has 14 amino acids. Germline V gene lookup returns CDR1 ENHRY and CDR2 SYGVKD. Written as DNA, the CDR3 is TGTGCCATCAGTGAGTTAACCCTATCAGATACGCAGTATTTT. Amino acids: CAISELTLSDTQYF.

This clone was recorded a few times. The chain couples TRBV6-5 to TRBJ1-5, with D uncertain. V lost 6 bases, J lost 0 bases, and 6 bases lay in between. This CDR3 region has 13 residues. Per germline, CDR1 MNHEY and CDR2 SVGAGI. The CDR3 spells CASRTNSNQPQHF. The CDR3 DNA reads TGTGCCAGCAGGACTAATAGCAATCAGCCCCAGCATTTT.

V is TRBV10-1 and J is TRBJ2-5; 7 positions match TRBD1. Unmatched junction bases numbered 9, after V lost 4 bases and J lost 4 bases. The germline V gene has CDR1 WNHNN and CDR2 SYGVQD (reference sequence). CDR3 length: 15 amino acids. The CDR3 DNA reads TGCGCCAGCAGTGGTGCAACAGGGGCTGGAGAGACCCAGTACTTC. Translated: CASSGATGAGETQYF.